One and the same sample provided the 9 T cell receptor beta chains below, sequenced in a study of post-analysis software for immune sequencing data. Prepared libraries of TCR beta cDNA carried unique molecular identifiers. In TCRdb, the PCR reads were re-called with MiXCR into one record per CDR3 protein. The table has about 540,000 distinct CDR3 sequences, 34% seen once; the top ten hold around 5.9%. Notes on the study in general: Relative to controls, patients had five TRBV segments at higher frequency, with TRBV5-6, TRBV5-1 and TRBV20-1 among these.

Their recognized antigens are unknown. Input material: blood. The origin of the receptors is a girl aged 2 to 17 with multiple sclerosis.

This clonotype was picked up a small number of times. The chain couples TRBV10-3 to TRBJ1-1, with 7 bases aligning to TRBD1. The CDR3 is 13 amino acids. Germline CDR1 and CDR2: ENHRY and SYGVKD. The V segment lost 4 bases and the J segment 7 bases; nucleotides outside the gene matches: 6. The DNA of the CDR3 is TGTGCCATCAGTGCTGACAGGGAGGGTGAAGCTTTCTTT. Translated: CAISADREGEAFF.

The J gene is TRBJ1-5, the V gene TRBV7-9; TRBD1 agrees at 7 bases. The trim removed 6 bases at V and 3 bases at J, leaving 8 bases unmatched. The length of the CDR3 is 15 residues. Germline CDR1 and CDR2: SEHNR and FQNEAQ (reference sequence). CDR3 nucleotide sequence: TGTGCCAGCAGGGCGGGGACAGACTACAATCAGCCCCAGCATTTT. It encodes CASRAGTDYNQPQHF.

This rearrangement joins TRBV14 to TRBJ2-1, with 7 bases fitting TRBD2. Trimming cost V 2 bases and J 2 bases; bases outside gene matches: 3. This CDR3 spans 15 amino acids. CDR1 and CDR2 (germline): SGHDN, FVKESK. CDR3 protein: CASSQLGRAYNEQFF. CDR3 coding DNA: TGTGCCAGCAGCCAACTAGGGAGGGCCTACAATGAGCAGTTCTTC.

This clonotype was found a few times. V usage is TRBV20-1 and J usage is TRBJ2-7, with D possibly TRBD1 on 5 matching bases. CDR1 and CDR2 from the germline V gene are DFQATT and SNEGSKA (reference sequence). V was pared by 6 bases and J by 0 bases, with 12 bases between. The CDR3 runs 13 residues. CDR3 sequence reads: CSATPGPSYEQYF. The CDR3 DNA sequence: TGCAGTGCCACGCCAGGGCCCTCCTACGAGCAGTACTTC.

This clonotype was found a few times. The V call is TRBV28, the J call TRBJ2-5; 10 bases agree with TRBD2. This CDR3 has 15 amino acids. The J segment lost 4 bases and the V segment lost 5 bases, leaving 7 bases of the junction unmatched. Per germline, CDR1 MDHEN and CDR2 SYDVKM. CDR3 sequence reads: CASSQAGGPRETQYF. In DNA form, the CDR3 reads TGTGCCAGCAGTCAAGCGGGGGGGCCAAGAGAGACCCAGTACTTC. Full variable domain (rest looked up from reference TRBV28 and TRBJ2-5): DVKVTQSSRYLVKRTGEKVFLECVQDMDHENMFWYRQDPGLGLRLIYFSYDVKMKEKGDIPEGYSVSREKKERFSLILESASTNQTSMYLCASSQAGGPRETQYFGPGTRLLVL.

As to this clonotype: The junction shows a germline mismatch at one end, possibly a read error. The chain is built from TRBV7-7 and TRBJ2-7, with 10 nucleotides matching TRBD1. Germline lookup yields CDR1 SSHAT and CDR2 FNYEAQ (reference sequence). This CDR3 has 14 amino acids. The CDR3 coding sequence is TGTGCTAGCAGCGCCGGGACAGGGGCCTACGAGCAGTACTTC. Translated: CASSAGTGAYEQYF.

This clonotype was detected a few times. The rearrangement joins TRBV14 to TRBJ2-3; D is uncertain. Germline-derived CDR1 and CDR2 are SGHDN and FVKESK. CDR3 length: 14 amino acids. V lost 0 bases and J 2 bases, leaving 6 bases between the germline ends. CDR3 sequence (DNA): TGTGCCAGCAGCCAAGAGAGTTTCACAGATACGCAGTATTTT. The encoded protein is CASSQESFTDTQYF.

This clonotype has only a few counts. The chain is built from TRBV5-1 and TRBJ1-2, with TRBD1 identical over 7 bases. The CDR3 is 16 residues long. CDR1 SGHRS and CDR2 YFSETQ come from the germline V gene. After removal of 0 bases from V and 1 base from J, the junction contained 6 bases not matched to a gene. The CDR3 region has the DNA TGCGCCAGCAGCTTGGGCAGGGGACAGCGTAACTATGGCTACACCTTC. Translating gives CASSLGRGQRNYGYTF.

This clonotype was counted only a few times. The rearrangement links TRBV7-2 to TRBJ2-5; D may match TRBD1 or TRBD2 (5 bases each). The J call is uncertain, as TRBJ2-7 better fits the DNA end. The length of the CDR3 is 13 residues. Germline CDR1 reads SGHTA; CDR2 reads FQGNSA. For the CDR3, the DNA is TGTGCCAGCAATCCGGGACCGCTATACGAGCAGTACTTC. Its protein is CASNPGPLYEQYF.